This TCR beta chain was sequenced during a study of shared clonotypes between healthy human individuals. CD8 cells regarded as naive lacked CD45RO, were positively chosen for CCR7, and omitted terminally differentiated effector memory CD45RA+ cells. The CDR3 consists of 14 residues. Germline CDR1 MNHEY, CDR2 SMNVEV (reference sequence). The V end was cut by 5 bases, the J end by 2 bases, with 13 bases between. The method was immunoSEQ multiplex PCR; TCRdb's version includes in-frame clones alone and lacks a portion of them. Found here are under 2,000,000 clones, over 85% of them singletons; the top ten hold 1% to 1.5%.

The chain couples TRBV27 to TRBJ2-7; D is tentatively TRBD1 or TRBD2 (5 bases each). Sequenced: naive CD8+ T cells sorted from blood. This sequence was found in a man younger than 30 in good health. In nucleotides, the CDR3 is TGTGCCAGCAGTAACGCCGGGACGACCTACGAGCAGTACTTC. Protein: CASSNAGTTYEQYF.